This is a list of T cell receptor beta chains from one sample in a study of blood T cells in healthy people across ages. A single record per CDR3 protein comes from TCRdb applying MiXCR to the 5' RACE reads. The data show about 1,000,000 distinct CDR3 sequences, 45% seen once. The sequenced sample was blood. The receptors stem from an older woman in good health. The CDR3 runs from the conserved cysteine through the conserved F or W. The D gene is left open where the match is weak. For some rows the clone size is stated as once, few or many, or as a class when expanded; others skip it.

CDR3nt,CDR3aa,j_gene,abundance,v_gene,d_gene
TGTGCCAGCAGAGCAGGGGCAGTCGGTCCCACAGATACGCAGTATTTT,CASRAGAVGPTDTQYF,TRBJ2-3,-,TRBV12-3/TRBV12-4,-
TGTGCCAGCAGCGCACTAGCGGGAGGTGGTACAGATACGCAGTATTTT,CASSALAGGGTDTQYF,TRBJ2-3,-,TRBV9,TRBD2
TGTGCCATCAGTGAGACTGACAGGGCTGAAGCTTTCTTT,CAISETDRAEAFF,TRBJ1-1,few,TRBV10-3,TRBD1
TGTGCCAGCAGCTTAGGTAGTCCCGGGGAGACCCAGTACTTC,CASSLGSPGETQYF,TRBJ2-5,-,TRBV7-2,-
TGTGCCAGCAGTATTGTAGGGGGAAGAACAGATACGCAGTATTTT,CASSIVGGRTDTQYF,TRBJ2-3,-,TRBV21-1,-
TGTGCCAGCAGCTTAGGGCAGGCGGTGGGAGGTGAAAAACTGTTTTTT,CASSLGQAVGGEKLFF,TRBJ1-4,few,TRBV7-2,-
TGCAGTGCTAGAGCTAGCAGCTCCTACGAGCAGTACTTC,CSARASSSYEQYF,TRBJ2-7,few,TRBV20-1,-
TGCGCCAGCAGCGTAGGATCAGGAAATACGCAGTATTTT,CASSVGSGNTQYF,TRBJ2-3,-,TRBV5-1,-
TGTGCCAGCAGTTTAGGGACTAGCGGGAGGAACGAGCGGTACTTC,CASSLGTSGRNERYF,TRBJ2-5,-,TRBV28,TRBD2
TGTGCCAGCAGTTCCGGGGACAGGAGGCCGTACTTC,CASSSGDRRPYF,TRBJ2-5,-,TRBV12-3/TRBV12-4,TRBD1
TGTGCCAGCAGCCCGATAACCGTGGATACGCAGTATTTT,CASSPITVDTQYF,TRBJ2-3,-,TRBV9,-
TGCAGCGCGACCTTCTCCTACAATGAGCAGTTCTTC,CSATFSYNEQFF,TRBJ2-1,few,TRBV29-1,-
TGCGCCAGCAGCACCGCCGGGACAACCTACGAGCAGTACTTC,CASSTAGTTYEQYF,TRBJ2-7,many,TRBV5-1,-
TGCAGTGCCACCGGGACTAGCGGTTCCCAAGAGACCCAGTACTTC,CSATGTSGSQETQYF,TRBJ2-5,-,TRBV20-1,TRBD2
TGTGCCATCAGTGAGAGAGAGGTTCCAGGCGAGCAGTACTTC,CAISEREVPGEQYF,TRBJ2-7,few,TRBV10-3,-
TGCAGTGCTAGAGATCGGGGCGGGAGGGCCCCGGGGGAGCTGTTTTTT,CSARDRGGRAPGELFF,TRBJ2-2,-,TRBV20-1,TRBD2
TGTGCCAGCAGCCCCACAGGGTCCCCCTACGAGCAGTACTTC,CASSPTGSPYEQYF,TRBJ2-7,-,TRBV12-3/TRBV12-4,-
TGTGCCAGCAGTCAACGACAGGACTATGGCTACACCTTC,CASSQRQDYGYTF,TRBJ1-2,few,TRBV6-1,-
TGTGCCAGCAGTTTCCCGACTAGCGGGAGGTTCGACTCCTACGAGCAGTACTTC,CASSFPTSGRFDSYEQYF,TRBJ2-7,-,TRBV28,TRBD2
TGTGCCAGCGGGCCAGCGGGTAACTACGAGCAGTACTTC,CASGPAGNYEQYF,TRBJ2-7,-,TRBV6-5,-
TGCGCCAGCAGCTTGGAGGGGCAGGGCCGTGAGCAGTTCTTC,CASSLEGQGREQFF,TRBJ2-1,few,TRBV5-1,-
TGTGCCAGCAGCTCCTGGACTAGCGGCTACACAGATACGCAGTATTTT,CASSSWTSGYTDTQYF,TRBJ2-3,few,TRBV7-2,TRBD2
TGTGCCAGCAGCCCGTACGGGACTGAAGCTTTCTTT,CASSPYGTEAFF,TRBJ1-1,-,TRBV6-5,-
TGTGCCAGCAGTTTAATACCTGGCGGGGGTCTAGATGAGCAGTACTTC,CASSLIPGGGLDEQYF,TRBJ2-7,-,TRBV12-3/TRBV12-4,TRBD2